This T cell receptor beta chain stems from a study of cytomegalovirus exposure and HLA in healthy donors. The CDR3 is 16 residues long. The trim removed 3 bases at V and 1 base at J, leaving 3 bases unmatched. From germline, CDR1 is SGHTA and CDR2 FQGTGA. Primers for the PCR totalled 60 Vbeta and 13 Jbeta. Some clones are missing from TCRdb's copy, which holds only in-frame ones; the method was immunoSEQ multiplex PCR. Of roughly 120,000 clones in the sample, 79% were seen once. This clone was observed a single time. The chain couples TRBV7-3 to TRBJ2-2, with 9 positions matching TRBD1. The sequenced sample consisted of PBMCs. This receptor was taken from a man younger than 30 in good health and CMV-seronegative. For the CDR3, the DNA is TGTGCCAGCAGCTTGATGGGACAGGGGAACACCGGGGAGCTGTTTTTT. Its translation: CASSLMGQGNTGELFF. The entire variable domain, with the rest obtained from reference TRBV7-3 and TRBJ2-2, is as follows: GAGVSQTPSNKVTEKGKYVELRCDPISGHTALYWYRQSLGQGPEFLIYFQGTGAADDSGLPNDRFFAVRPEGSVSTLKIQRTERGDSAVYLCASSLMGQGNTGELFFGEGSRLTVL.